This T cell receptor beta chain was sequenced during a study of tumor-infiltrating lymphocytes in primary liver carcinoma. Study background: Stage T1-T3 N0M0 and a size of roughly 4 to 10 cm characterized the tumors.

A constant-region primer primed TCR beta cDNA synthesis from 400 to 600 ng of total RNA. Library construction for TCR beta comprised three nested multiplex PCR rounds performed with slightly modified ARM-PCR. A C-beta reverse primer was combined with TRBV1-TRBV30 forward primers in the first two PCR rounds, and each round had approximately 9 cycles. TCRdb independently ran MiXCR on the multiplex PCR reads; one entry per CDR3 protein. The table lists 330,000 or so distinct CDR3 sequences, roughly two thirds of them singletons. In regard to this clonotype: As yet, its antigen is unknown. An end of the junction does not agree with germline; a read error may underlie this.

The length of the CDR3 is 12 residues. Germline assignment: CDR1 SGHAT and CDR2 FQNNGV. The authors took blood RNA from unsorted whole blood and also extracted germline DNA. Study conclusions and caveats: Researchers found tumor-adjacent and tumor-blood pairs overlapped less than tumor region pairs. A significantly higher top-250-clone fraction was found in tumors than in blood (p = 0.039).

This TCR derives from a man aged 40-55 years with primary liver carcinoma and hepatitis B virus infection. Sequencing was done on a sample of peripheral blood. The chain links TRBV11-2 to TRBJ2-7, with D hard to call. Here the CDR3 DNA reads TGTGCCAGCAACCTTATGGGCTACGGGCAGTACTTC. Its translation: CASNLMGYGQYF.